The clone carrying this TCR beta chain was seen ten or more times. Trimming shortened V by 4 bases and J by 2 bases, and 5 bases separated the two germline ends. The CDR3 is 12 amino acids. Germline CDR1 is SGHVS and CDR2 is FNYEAQ. These data belong to a study of neurological immune-mediated disorders. The study drew its healthy controls from blood bank volunteers in Maryland, USA. Sequencing runs each generated in excess of 200 million TCR-beta sequences derived from 15-18 subjects. TCRdb re-analysed the 5' RACE reads in MiXCR, keeping a single row per CDR3 protein. This table holds just under 45,000 distinct CDR3 sequences, about 13% found once.

The TCR originated in a female donor in good health. Sequencing was performed on PBMCs. This chain uses TRBV7-6 with TRBJ1-1; D is unresolved. The CDR3 region has the DNA TGTGCCAGCAGCTCGACAAACACTGAAGCTTTCTTT. Translation: CASSSTNTEAFF.